The next 6 T cell receptor beta chains were all read from a single sample in a study of T-cell memory formation after mild COVID-19 (dated by TCRdb to about 2021). The protocol used for the library was 5' RACE. Instrument on record: Illumina NovaSeq 6000. TCRdb reran the public reads through fastp at Q25 and MiXCR, keeping productive beta chains. Under each unique CDR3 protein, matching rows form one entry showing the most common genes and DNA. In all, the sample holds about 90,000 distinct CDR3 sequences, and 10% to 15% of those were seen once. Jointly, the top ten make up roughly a quarter of the sample. What was sequenced was PBMCs or a T cell subset sorted from them (not recorded which). The receptors shown here come from an adult woman who had mild COVID-19 (a few samples of this study predate the infection). The sample titles of this study are shuffled in the database, so cell type and time point are left out; the donor was told from shared clones.

This clonotype was detected only a few times. This rearrangement joins TRBV27 to TRBJ1-1; D ambiguous. Trimming cost V 6 bases and J 5 bases, with 13 bases left between them. This CDR3 spans 13 amino acids. In germline, CDR1 is MNHEY, CDR2 SMNVEV (reference sequence). In DNA form, the CDR3 reads TGTGCCAGCAGCTATGCCGGGAGGACTGAAGCTTTCTTT. Translating gives CASSYAGRTEAFF.

The chain has TRBV6-5 and TRBJ2-3; 10 positions match TRBD2. The CDR3 runs to 16 residues. Germline assignment: CDR1 MNHEY and CDR2 SVGAGI. The V segment lost 3 bases and the J segment 5 bases; nucleotides outside the gene matches: 8. Here the CDR3 DNA reads TGTGCCAGCAGTTATATTACCAGCGGGAGGGTAGATACGCAGTATTTT. The encoded protein is CASSYITSGRVDTQYF.

There are a few counts of this clonotype. V gene TRBV30 combines with J gene TRBJ1-4, with D uncertain. Germline values: CDR1 GTSNPN, CDR2 SVGIG (reference sequence). Trimming cost V 6 bases and J 8 bases, with 13 bases left between them. The CDR3 runs to 12 residues. CDR3 coding DNA: TGTGCCTGCGACGGGAATCACGAAAAACTGTTTTTT. Amino acid sequence: CACDGNHEKLFF.

The sample holds a few counts of this clonotype. V usage is TRBV19 and J usage is TRBJ2-5, with 10 bases aligning to TRBD2. V lost 5 bases to trimming and J lost 0 bases; unmatched junction nucleotides: 6. This CDR3 is built from 16 residues. The germline V gene encodes CDR1 LNHDA and CDR2 SQIVND (reference sequence). The CDR3 region has the DNA TGTGCCAGTAGTCTAGGACTAGCGGTTTACCAAGAGACCCAGTACTTC. This codes for CASSLGLAVYQETQYF.

This clonotype appeared many times. The chain links TRBV9 to TRBJ2-3; D is possibly TRBD1 (5 bases). The V end lost 1 base, the J end lost 2 bases, and 11 bases lay between the germline ends. Germline V lookup: CDR1 SGDLS, CDR2 YYNGEE. The CDR3 spans 15 residues. The CDR3 loop reads CASSVWGRPTDTQYF. The CDR3 DNA follows: TGTGCCAGCAGCGTATGGGGCAGGCCCACAGATACGCAGTATTTT.

This clonotype has a handful of counts. V usage is TRBV25-1 and J usage is TRBJ1-5; the match to TRBD1 covers 8 bases. In germline, CDR1 is MGHDK, CDR2 SYGVNS. V was clipped by 8 bases and J by 6 bases; unmatched bases: 3. This CDR3 has 12 residues. The DNA for the CDR3 is TGTGCCAGCGGACAGGGTTTTCAGCCCCAGCATTTT. Its translation: CASGQGFQPQHF.